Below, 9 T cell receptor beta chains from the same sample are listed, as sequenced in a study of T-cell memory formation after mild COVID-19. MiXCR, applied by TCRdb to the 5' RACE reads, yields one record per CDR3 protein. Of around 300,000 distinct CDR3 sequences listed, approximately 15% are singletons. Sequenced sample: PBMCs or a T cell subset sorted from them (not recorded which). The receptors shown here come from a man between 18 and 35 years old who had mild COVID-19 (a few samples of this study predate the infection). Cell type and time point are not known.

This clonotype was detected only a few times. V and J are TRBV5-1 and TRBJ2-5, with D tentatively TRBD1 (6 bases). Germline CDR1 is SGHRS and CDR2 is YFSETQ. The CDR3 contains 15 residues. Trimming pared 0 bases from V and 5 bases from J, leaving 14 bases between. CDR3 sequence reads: CASSLGTGPGETQYF. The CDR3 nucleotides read TGCGCCAGCAGCTTGGGTACAGGGCCGGGGGAGACCCAGTACTTC.

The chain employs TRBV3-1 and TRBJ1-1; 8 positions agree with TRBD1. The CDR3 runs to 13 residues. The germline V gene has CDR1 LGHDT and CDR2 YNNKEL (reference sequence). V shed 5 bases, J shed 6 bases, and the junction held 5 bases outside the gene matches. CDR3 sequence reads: CASSDRQGSEAFF. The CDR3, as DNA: TGTGCCAGCAGCGACCGACAGGGGTCTGAAGCTTTCTTT.

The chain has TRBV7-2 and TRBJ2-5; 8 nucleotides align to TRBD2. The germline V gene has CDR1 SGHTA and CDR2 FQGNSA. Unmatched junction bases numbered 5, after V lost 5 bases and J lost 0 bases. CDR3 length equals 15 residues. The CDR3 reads CASSPQRGYQETQYF. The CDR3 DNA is TGTGCCAGCAGCCCCCAGCGGGGGTACCAAGAGACCCAGTACTTC.

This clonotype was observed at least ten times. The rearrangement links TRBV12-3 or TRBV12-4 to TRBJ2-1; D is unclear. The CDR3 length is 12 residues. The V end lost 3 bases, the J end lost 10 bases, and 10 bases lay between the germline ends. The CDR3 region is CASSLVLGEQFF. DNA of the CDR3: TGTGCCAGCAGTTTGGTCCTAGGGGAGCAGTTCTTC.

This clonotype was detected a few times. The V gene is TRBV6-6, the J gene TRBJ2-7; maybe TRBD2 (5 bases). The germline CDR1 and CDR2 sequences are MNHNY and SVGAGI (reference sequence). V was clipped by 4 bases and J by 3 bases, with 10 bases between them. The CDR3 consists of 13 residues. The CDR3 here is CASSLASRYEQYF. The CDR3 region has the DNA TGTGCCAGCAGTTTAGCTAGCCGCTACGAGCAGTACTTC.

CDR3 bases: TGTGCCAGCAGAAGGACAGGGCTGGAGACCCAGTACTTC. Its protein product is CASRRTGLETQYF. V and J are TRBV28 and TRBJ2-5; 8 bases line up with TRBD1. The CDR3 is 13 residues long. Germline assignment: CDR1 MDHEN and CDR2 SYDVKM. The V gene end was trimmed by 6 bases and the J gene end by 5 bases; junction bases not matched to a gene: 5.

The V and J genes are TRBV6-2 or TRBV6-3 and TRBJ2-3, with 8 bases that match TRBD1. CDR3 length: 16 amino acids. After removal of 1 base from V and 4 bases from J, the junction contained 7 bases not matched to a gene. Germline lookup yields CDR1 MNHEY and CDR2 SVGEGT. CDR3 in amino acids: CASSYFRGRGADTQYF. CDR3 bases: TGTGCCAGCAGTTACTTCAGGGGGCGCGGCGCAGATACGCAGTATTTT.

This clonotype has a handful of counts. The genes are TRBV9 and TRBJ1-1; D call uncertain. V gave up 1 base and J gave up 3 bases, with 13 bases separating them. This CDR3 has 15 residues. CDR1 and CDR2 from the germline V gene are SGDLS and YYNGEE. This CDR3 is CASSVFGQEDTEAFF. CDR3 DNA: TGTGCCAGCAGCGTATTCGGTCAAGAAGACACTGAAGCTTTCTTT.

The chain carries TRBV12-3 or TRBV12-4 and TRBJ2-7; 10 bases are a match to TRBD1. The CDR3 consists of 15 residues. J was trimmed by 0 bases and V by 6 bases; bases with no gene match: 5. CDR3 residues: CASSLTGGVSYEQYF. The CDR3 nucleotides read TGTGCCAGCAGCTTGACAGGGGGCGTCTCCTACGAGCAGTACTTC.